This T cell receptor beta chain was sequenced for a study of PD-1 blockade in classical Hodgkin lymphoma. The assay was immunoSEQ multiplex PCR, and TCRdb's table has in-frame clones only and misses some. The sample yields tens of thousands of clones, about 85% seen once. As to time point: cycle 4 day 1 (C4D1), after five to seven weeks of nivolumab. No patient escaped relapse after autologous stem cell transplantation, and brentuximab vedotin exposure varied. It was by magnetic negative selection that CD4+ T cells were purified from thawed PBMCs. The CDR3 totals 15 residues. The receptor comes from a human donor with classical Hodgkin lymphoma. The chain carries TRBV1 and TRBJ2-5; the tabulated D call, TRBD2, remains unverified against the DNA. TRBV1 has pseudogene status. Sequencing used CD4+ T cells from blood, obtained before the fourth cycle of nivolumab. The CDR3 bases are TGCACCAGCAGCCAGGGACTCTCGTACCAAGAGACCCAGTACTTC. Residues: CTSSQGLSYQETQYF.